This T cell receptor beta chain appears in the sequencing data of a study of T cells in Graves' hyperthyroidism and ophthalmopathy (dated by TCRdb to about 2019). Regarding the complete study: Peripheral blood samples were taken at initial diagnosis, before any treatment was given. To identify distinguishing TCR V-J signatures, a discovery cohort of around 100 patients was used, comprising 40 to 45 with Graves' ophthalmopathy and around 60 with stable Graves' hyperthyroidism. Prospective prediction of ophthalmopathy was tested in an independent validation cohort of under 20 hyperthyroidism patients and roughly 16 patients who later progressed to ophthalmopathy. For training and testing, the 80 to 100 patients in the discovery cohort were randomly divided in a 7:3 ratio. Thyroid tissue and blood T-cell repertoires from about six Graves' hyperthyroidism patients were also compared in the study. After sampling, hyperthyroidism patients received methimazole starting at 30 mg daily, and ophthalmopathy patients received high-dose intravenous methylprednisolone. The paper reports TCR Vbeta CDR3 sequencing of about 140 peripheral blood samples: over 40 ophthalmopathy, under 80 hyperthyroidism and approximately 17 progressor patients. Summary of the overall study and its limitations: In validation, progression to ophthalmopathy was predicted by the model with almost 71% sensitivity and approximately 78% specificity, a median of around 5.9 months before onset. Sample size was not statistically predetermined, and blinding of investigators to group allocation was not performed. Ophthalmopathy was separated from stable hyperthyroidism by a 13 V-J signature model, with approximately 85% sensitivity and 81% to 82% specificity obtained in cross-validation and 80%/75% obtained in testing. Most expanded thyroid clonotypes (frequency above 0.001) were also found in blood, which suggests that blood repertoires may mirror thyroid immune responses.

V is shortened by 7 bases, J by 5 bases, and the region joining them spans 20 bases. The CDR3 goes from the cysteine to the phenylalanine over 16 residues. Just CDR3 DNA is preserved here, 48 bases in frame from base 1. This clonotype was seen a handful of times. It has no known antigen specificity. The sample holds no much larger clone one base away, and base qualities are not on file. Stable Graves' hyperthyroidism was defined as the absence of progression to ophthalmopathy over 18 months of follow-up. Hyperthyroidism patients were newly diagnosed, had a disease duration of under 2 months, and were aged 18 to 65 years. Any patient with an uncontrolled infection, another autoimmune disease, pregnancy or lactation was excluded. Diagnoses were based on clinical symptoms, serum thyroxine and TRAb, thyroid ultrasound and orbital computed tomography. PBMCs were separated from roughly 9.3 ml of fresh peripheral blood using Ficoll-Paque density gradient centrifugation. Total RNA was extracted using Trizol reagent, and RNA quality was assessed on an Agilent 2100 Bioanalyzer.

The TCR beta CDR3 regions were amplified from RNA transcripts. A first-round RT-PCR of the TCR CDR3 used the HTBI primer set with the Qiagen OneStep RT-PCR kit. The libraries were constructed in a second round of multiplex PCR and then size-selected and purified. Paired-end sequencing of the libraries was performed with 100 bp reads on an Illumina HiSeq2000. In the original analysis: Raw data were processed with SOAPnuke, discarding reads with adapters, uncalled bases, mean Phred below 15, or no exact constant-primer or identifier match. COPE v1.2.5 was used to merge high-quality paired reads, and clonotypes were defined as unique nucleotide sequences. MiTCR v1.1 was used to align the clonotypes against IMGT TRBV, TRBD and TRBJ reference segments. Analysis was restricted to V-J combinations with a frequency above 0.0001, which covered roughly 99% of repertoires. A TCS score was defined as the ratio between F50 (clonal expansion) and ExV (chaos), using BLOSUM62-based TCRdist between CDR3 peptides within each V-J. Welch's t-statistics and random forest reduced approximately 520 V-J features to 10 to 15, which were used in a naive Bayes classifier (R e1071). TCRdb cleaned the public reads at Q25 with fastp, built clones with MiXCR and kept in-frame beta chains. Each CDR3 protein gets just one entry, which takes the most common genes and DNA from the rows behind it. Clone size and V and J calls follow TCRdb, not the original study. Recorded for this sample are approximately 590,000 distinct CDR3 sequences; 15% to 17% of them occurred a single time. Together, the top ten hold under 8% of the sample.

This clonotype was obtained from a woman aged 30 to 39 with Graves' hyperthyroidism. The chain couples TRBV12-3 or TRBV12-4 to TRBJ2-2, with TRBD2 tentatively as D gene (6 bases match). Sequences were obtained from blood. The DNA reads as follows: TGTGCCAGCACCGCAGGGACTTTTCTTGAAACCGGGGAGCTGTTTTTT. The translation is CASTAGTFLETGELFF.